A selection of T cell receptor beta chains follows, all from one sample in a study of cytomegalovirus exposure and HLA in healthy donors. The repertoire was sequenced with immunoSEQ multiplex PCR; TCRdb's copy has only in-frame clones and lacks some. The profile shows around 300,000 clones, 72% of them singletons. The sequenced sample was PBMCs. Every receptor here comes from a female donor in good health and CMV-seronegative. Both conserved end residues are part of each CDR3. D genes are given only for firm matches. Rows may omit the clone size; those that give it use once, few, many or a size class.

j_gene,v_gene,d_gene,abundance,CDR3aa,CDR3nt
TRBJ1-1,TRBV5-4,-,-,CASSFAGRAAEAFF,TGTGCCAGCAGCTTTGCCGGTCGCGCCGCTGAAGCTTTCTTT
TRBJ2-7,TRBV2,TRBD1,few,CASNTGTGLREQYF,TGTGCCAGCAATACCGGGACAGGGTTACGTGAGCAGTACTTC
TRBJ1-5,TRBV5-4,-,-,CASSLGGGNNQPQHF,TGTGCCAGCAGCTTGGGGGGAGGTAACAATCAGCCCCAGCATTTT
TRBJ1-1,TRBV10-2,-,few,CASSKNTEAFF,TGCGCCAGCAGCAAGAACACTGAAGCTTTCTTT
TRBJ2-7,TRBV28,TRBD1,-,CASREGTGAYEQYF,TGTGCCAGCAGGGAAGGGACAGGGGCATACGAGCAGTACTTC
TRBJ2-3,TRBV6-1,-,-,CASGWGPEDTQYF,TGTGCCAGCGGGTGGGGCCCTGAGGATACGCAGTATTTT
TRBJ2-1,TRBV6-4,TRBD2,once,CASSDFPASGRGNEQFF,TGTGCCAGCAGTGACTTCCCAGCTAGCGGGAGAGGTAATGAGCAGTTCTTC
TRBJ1-6,TRBV25-1,TRBD1,-,CASRTPGTGNSPLHF,TGTGCCAGCAGAACCCCTGGGACAGGGAATTCACCCCTCCACTTT
TRBJ1-4,TRBV28,TRBD1,-,CASSQGAELFF,TGTGCCAGCTCGCAGGGGGCGGAACTGTTTTTT
TRBJ1-4,TRBV7-9,-,-,CASRATELNEKLFF,TGTGCCAGCAGGGCGACAGAGCTTAATGAAAAACTGTTTTTT
TRBJ1-1,TRBV28,TRBD1,few,CASSSTGHTEAFF,TGTGCCAGCAGTTCGACAGGGCACACTGAAGCTTTCTTT
TRBJ2-1,TRBV10-2,TRBD2,-,CASIAGTSAYNEQFF,TGCGCCAGCATCGCCGGGACTAGCGCCTACAATGAGCAGTTCTTC
TRBJ2-7,TRBV5-1,TRBD1,-,CASSLPGQGPKGYEQYF,TGCGCCAGCAGCTTACCGGGACAGGGGCCAAAAGGATACGAGCAGTACTTC
TRBJ2-7,TRBV6-1,-,-,CASRRGRPYEQYF,TGTGCCAGCAGGAGAGGGAGGCCGTACGAGCAGTACTTC
TRBJ1-1,TRBV5-1,-,once,CASSGAGLSTEAFF,TGCGCCAGCAGTGGGGCGGGGTTGAGCACTGAAGCTTTCTTT
TRBJ2-5,TRBV28,-,-,CASSYSGKETQYF,TGTGCCAGCAGTTACTCAGGGAAAGAGACCCAGTACTTC
TRBJ2-3,TRBV11-3,-,-,CASSLAGANTDTQYF,TGTGCCAGCAGCTTAGCTGGGGCCAACACAGATACGCAGTATTTT
TRBJ2-3,TRBV5-1,TRBD1,-,CASSFEGGMSDTQYF,TGCGCCAGCAGCTTCGAAGGGGGCATGTCAGATACGCAGTATTTT
TRBJ1-2,TRBV4-1,TRBD1,-,CASSQVGWTGGDYGYTF,TGCGCCAGCAGCCAAGTAGGATGGACAGGGGGCGACTATGGCTACACCTTC
TRBJ1-1,TRBV30,TRBD1,-,CAWSGDSFPEAFF,TGTGCCTGGAGTGGGGACAGTTTCCCTGAAGCTTTCTTT
TRBJ1-4,TRBV6-1,-,-,CASSLSGSSNEKLFF,TGTGCCAGCAGCCTAAGCGGCAGTTCTAATGAAAAACTGTTTTTT
TRBJ1-3,TRBV19,TRBD1,-,CASSDMDRVRDTIYF,TGTGCCAGTAGCGATATGGACAGGGTCCGTGACACCATATATTTT
TRBJ2-7,TRBV5-1,TRBD2,-,CASSLVLAGGYEQYF,TGCGCCAGCAGCTTGGTACTAGCGGGAGGCTACGAGCAGTACTTC
TRBJ2-7,TRBV19,TRBD2,few,CASSPKAGRSYEQYF,TGTGCCAGTTCGCCTAAAGCGGGACGTTCCTACGAGCAGTACTTC
TRBJ2-7,TRBV14,-,-,CASSHASAGAGEQYF,TGTGCCAGCAGCCACGCGTCCGCAGGCGCAGGGGAGCAGTACTTC
TRBJ1-2,TRBV27,-,-,CASSLKGPGYGYTF,TGTGCCAGCAGTTTAAAGGGGCCTGGCTATGGCTACACCTTC
TRBJ1-1,TRBV6-6,-,-,CASSYVPGNEAFF,TGTGCCAGCAGTTACGTCCCAGGCAATGAAGCTTTCTTT
TRBJ2-1,TRBV7-9,TRBD2,-,CASSLILAGDNEQFF,TGTGCCAGCAGCTTGATTCTAGCGGGGGACAATGAGCAGTTCTTC
TRBJ2-6,TRBV5-1,-,-,CASSLEAAPWSSGANVLTF,TGCGCCAGCAGCTTGGAAGCAGCTCCTTGGAGCTCTGGGGCCAACGTCCTGACTTTC
TRBJ1-2,TRBV5-1,-,few,CASSFQGNYGYTF,TGCGCCAGCAGCTTCCAGGGTAACTATGGCTACACCTTC
TRBJ1-3,TRBV19,-,-,CASGAGSSGNTIYF,TGTGCCTCTGGGGCGGGGAGCTCTGGAAACACCATATATTTT
TRBJ2-3,TRBV6-1,-,-,CASSEPFDRPSTDTQYF,TGTGCCAGCAGTGAACCCTTCGACAGGCCTAGCACAGATACGCAGTATTTT
TRBJ2-1,TRBV4-1,TRBD2,-,CASSQETPGLAGGGNEQFF,TGCGCCAGCAGCCAAGAAACCCCGGGACTAGCGGGAGGGGGCAATGAGCAGTTCTTC
TRBJ2-3,TRBV5-1,-,-,CASSLALSGAPADTQYF,TGCGCCAGCAGCTTGGCTCTTTCAGGGGCGCCCGCAGATACGCAGTATTTT
TRBJ1-5,TRBV30,-,-,CARSVDKFQPQHF,TGTGCCCGGAGTGTAGACAAGTTCCAGCCCCAGCATTTT
TRBJ2-7,TRBV7-6,TRBD2,few,CASSLGTSPSYEQYF,TGTGCCAGCAGCTTAGGGACTAGCCCATCCTACGAGCAGTACTTC
TRBJ2-3,TRBV15,-,-,CATSLLRGTQYF,TGTGCCACCAGCCTCCTCCGGGGTACGCAGTATTTT
TRBJ2-1,TRBV18,-,-,CASSMAVSYNEQFF,TGTGCCAGCTCAATGGCAGTATCCTACAATGAGCAGTTCTTC